This entry lists 19 T cell receptor beta chains sequenced from one sample in a study of blood T cells in healthy people across ages. The authors ran a second PCR of 7 to 11 cycles using a sample-barcoded 5' primer and a J-beta primer mix. Via MiXCR, TCRdb re-called the 5' RACE reads, giving one row per CDR3 protein. The data hold 1,500,000 or so distinct CDR3 sequences, with around 59% observed a single time. Sequenced sample: blood. Every receptor here comes from a man aged 18 to 30 in good health.

In its sample, this clonotype was seen many times. V usage is TRBV28 and J usage is TRBJ2-5; a weak D match, TRBD2 (5 bases). Trimming took off 2 bases at V and 2 bases at J, with 9 bases between the two ends. The CDR3 is made up of 14 amino acids. Germline lookup yields CDR1 MDHEN and CDR2 SYDVKM. The DNA for the CDR3 is TGTGCCAGCAGTTTAATAAGCGGACAAGAGACCCAGTACTTC. Translating it yields CASSLISGQETQYF.

This clonotype appeared a single time. The V and J genes are TRBV3-1 and TRBJ2-5; D uncertain. The DNA end is a closer match to TRBJ2-7, so the J assignment may be wrong. This CDR3 contains 15 residues. In germline, CDR1 is LGHDT, CDR2 YNNKEL (reference sequence). CDR3 in DNA: TGTGCCAGCAGCCAAGTCCCCAGACAAGACTACGAGCAGTACTTC. The encoded protein is CASSQVPRQDYEQYF.

This chain uses TRBV20-1 with TRBJ2-7, with D tentatively TRBD1 (5 bases). The V end lost 0 bases, the J end lost 4 bases, and 10 bases lay between the germline ends. Per the germline V gene, CDR1 is DFQATT and CDR2 is SNEGSKA (reference sequence). The CDR3 sequence is 13 residues long. In nucleotides, the CDR3 is TGCAGTGCTAGAGATTTTAGGGGATACGAGCAGTACTTC. This gives the protein CSARDFRGYEQYF.

This clonotype was picked up a small number of times. The rearrangement joins TRBV20-1 to TRBJ2-5; 8 bases agree with TRBD2. From germline, CDR1 is DFQATT and CDR2 SNEGSKA (reference sequence). The V segment lost 1 base and the J segment 5 bases; nucleotides outside the gene matches: 6. This CDR3 comprises 14 residues. CDR3 bases: TGCAGTGCTAGAGCCCCACTAGCGGTGGAGACCCAGTACTTC. This gives the protein CSARAPLAVETQYF.

This clonotype showed up just once. The genes are TRBV3-1 and TRBJ2-5; 9 bases line up with TRBD1. The germline V gene encodes CDR1 LGHDT and CDR2 YNNKEL (reference sequence). The trim removed 0 bases at V and 11 bases at J, leaving 16 bases unmatched. The CDR3 loop spans 17 amino acids. CDR3 sequence: CASSQDSVGQGTHEQYF. CDR3 DNA: TGTGCCAGCAGCCAAGATTCGGTGGGACAGGGTACCCATGAGCAGTACTTC.

The chain uses TRBV29-1 and TRBJ2-3, with TRBD2 identical over 12 bases. Per the germline V gene, CDR1 is SQVTM and CDR2 is ANQGSEA. The CDR3 extends over 17 amino acids. V lost 0 bases to trimming and J lost 4 bases; unmatched junction nucleotides: 8. The CDR3 nucleotides read TGCAGCGTTGAAGATATCACTAGCGGGGGGTCGGCAGATACGCAGTATTTT. Its protein product is CSVEDITSGGSADTQYF.

The chain recombines TRBV5-1 with TRBJ2-2; tentatively, D is TRBD2 (7 bases). V was shortened by 2 bases and J by 0 bases, with 14 bases between the two germline ends. The CDR3 totals 17 residues. CDR1 and CDR2 from the germline V gene are SGHRS and YFSETQ. The CDR3 sequence: CASSFSGGGANTGELFF. The CDR3 coding sequence is TGCGCCAGCAGCTTTTCTGGAGGGGGGGCGAACACCGGGGAGCTGTTTTTT.

J is TRBJ1-5 and V is TRBV12-3 or TRBV12-4; 9 bases fit TRBD1. This CDR3 has 16 amino acids. V lost 5 bases to trimming and J lost 2 bases; unmatched junction nucleotides: 7. The CDR3 here is CASSPRDRVGNQPQHF. The CDR3 DNA sequence: TGTGCCAGCAGTCCGAGGGACAGGGTCGGCAATCAGCCCCAGCATTTT.

This chain connects TRBV3-1 to TRBJ2-1; D is undetermined. Germline loops: CDR1 LGHDT, CDR2 YNNKEL (reference sequence). Trimming pared 4 bases from V and 8 bases from J, leaving 15 bases between. There are 14 residues in the CDR3. Here the CDR3 reads CASSPLEGPDEQFF. The CDR3 nucleotides are TGTGCCAGCAGCCCTCTGGAAGGGCCCGATGAGCAGTTCTTC.

J is TRBJ2-5 and V is TRBV4-1; no reliable D call. This CDR3 region has 15 residues. The germline V gene encodes CDR1 MGHRA and CDR2 YSYEKL. The V and J ends lost 1 base and 5 bases respectively, with 14 bases between them. CDR3 bases: TGCGCCAGCAGCCAAGGTGGGAATGGGCAGGAGACCCAGTACTTC. It yields the protein CASSQGGNGQETQYF.

This clonotype was seen repeatedly, ten times or more. This chain joins TRBV7-8 and TRBJ2-3, with TRBD2 identical over 8 bases. CDR1 is SGHVS, CDR2 FQNEAQ, per germline. Trimming removed 5 bases from V and 4 bases from J; junction bases left unmatched: 8. The CDR3 spans 15 residues. The CDR3, as DNA: TGTGCCAGCAGCCCCCAGCGGGGGCCCTCAGATACGCAGTATTTT. Residues: CASSPQRGPSDTQYF.

The rearrangement joins TRBV2 to TRBJ2-1; D possibly matches TRBD1 or TRBD2 (6 bases each). From germline, CDR1 is SNHLY and CDR2 FYNNEI. Trimming stripped 6 bases from V and 0 bases from J, with 15 bases between. The CDR3 loop spans 16 amino acids. CDR3 sequence reads: CASSVGGRSSYNEQFF. The CDR3 DNA reads as TGTGCCAGCAGCGTCGGGGGCCGGAGCTCCTACAATGAGCAGTTCTTC. Combining the CDR3 with reference TRBV2 and TRBJ2-1 gives the whole variable domain EPEVTQTPSHQVTQMGQEVILRCVPISNHLYFYWYRQILGQKVEFLVSFYNNEISEKSEIFDDQFSVERPDGSNFTLKIRSTKLEDSAMYFCASSVGGRSSYNEQFFGPGTRLTVL.

This clonotype was observed once. The rearrangement links TRBV12-3 or TRBV12-4 to TRBJ2-3; TRBD2 agrees at 10 bases. The trim removed 3 bases at V and 2 bases at J, leaving 5 bases unmatched. CDR3 length: 16 residues. The CDR3 sequence: CASSLGTSVPTDTQYF. For the CDR3, the DNA is TGTGCCAGCAGTTTGGGGACTAGCGTCCCCACAGATACGCAGTATTTT.

V usage is TRBV5-1 and J usage is TRBJ2-4; D might be TRBD1 (6 bases). The V and J ends lost 5 bases and 1 base respectively, with 13 bases between them. CDR3 length equals 15 residues. CDR1 and CDR2 (germline): SGHRS, YFSETQ. CDR3 loop: CASSQTQGAKNIQYF. The CDR3 DNA reads TGCGCCAGCAGTCAAACCCAGGGGGCCAAAAACATTCAGTACTTC.

The chain uses TRBV27 and TRBJ2-3, with TRBD2 matching over 7 bases. CDR3 length: 16 residues. In germline, CDR1 is MNHEY, CDR2 SMNVEV (reference sequence). The J segment lost 2 bases and the V segment lost 1 base, leaving 6 bases of the junction unmatched. The CDR3 region is CASSLFTSDSTDTQYF. For the CDR3, the DNA is TGTGCCAGCAGTTTATTCACTAGCGACTCCACAGATACGCAGTATTTT.

The rearrangement links TRBV6-1 to TRBJ2-5, with D perhaps matching TRBD2 (6 bases). V was shortened by 4 bases and J by 0 bases, with 12 bases between the two germline ends. The CDR3 spans 15 residues. Germline values: CDR1 MNHNS, CDR2 SASEGT. The CDR3 sequence: CASSAARDYQETQYF. The CDR3 DNA reads as TGTGCCAGCAGTGCCGCCCGGGACTACCAAGAGACCCAGTACTTC.

This clonotype was found a few times. The V call is TRBV20-1, the J call TRBJ2-7; D remains unclear. The last part of the DNA fits TRBJ2-5 better; the J call may be wrong. CDR3 size: 13 residues. Germline CDR1 DFQATT, CDR2 SNEGSKA (reference sequence). The CDR3 nucleotides read TGCAGTGCTATTTTGGCCTCTCCAGAGACCCAGTACTTC. Translating gives CSAILASPETQYF.

The chain joins TRBV4-3 to TRBJ2-5; a weak D match, TRBD1 (5 bases). Near its end, the DNA agrees better with TRBJ2-7, so the J call may be wrong. Per the germline V gene, CDR1 is LGHNA and CDR2 is YSLEER. This CDR3 has 13 amino acids. Written as DNA, the CDR3 is TGCGCCAGCAGCCGTACAGACAGCGCCGAGCAGTACTTC. This translates into CASSRTDSAEQYF.

The rearrangement uses TRBV29-1 and TRBJ2-1; a weak D match, TRBD1 (6 bases). Judging by the DNA end, TRBJ2-7 fits better; the J call may be wrong. The CDR3 is made up of 13 amino acids. CDR1 is SQVTM and CDR2 is ANQGSEA in the germline V gene. CDR3 amino acids: CSVEVNQGNEQYF. The CDR3 nucleotides read TGCAGCGTTGAAGTTAACCAGGGGAATGAGCAGTACTTC.